The sequence of this T cell receptor (beta chain) was determined in a study of T cell responses to AZD1222 COVID-19 vaccine. The wider study: The analysis combined second doses at about 4 or about 12 weeks. General study findings and limits: Spike-specific TCR repertoires showed rising breadth and depth after two AZD1222 doses. Scientists sampled the repertoires only once the peak T cell response had passed. The sample set comprised mostly white British donors with more females, and clonal diversity was possibly underestimated.

Germline-derived CDR1 and CDR2 are SNHLY and FYNNEI. The V end was cut by 8 bases, the J end by 4 bases, with 4 bases between. This CDR3 has 10 amino acids. Sequencing was performed with immunoSEQ multiplex PCR; in TCRdb, only in-frame clones are kept and a portion is missing. The table includes 90,000 to 150,000 clones, around 85% detected once. On this clone: As yet, its antigen is unknown.

The chain links TRBV2 to TRBJ2-3; D gene ambiguous. This TCR was recovered from an adult in good health. The sample was peripheral blood, taken on day 0 of AZD1222 vaccination. The CDR3 region is CASWADTQYF. The CDR3 DNA follows: TGTGCCAGCTGGGCAGATACGCAGTATTTT.